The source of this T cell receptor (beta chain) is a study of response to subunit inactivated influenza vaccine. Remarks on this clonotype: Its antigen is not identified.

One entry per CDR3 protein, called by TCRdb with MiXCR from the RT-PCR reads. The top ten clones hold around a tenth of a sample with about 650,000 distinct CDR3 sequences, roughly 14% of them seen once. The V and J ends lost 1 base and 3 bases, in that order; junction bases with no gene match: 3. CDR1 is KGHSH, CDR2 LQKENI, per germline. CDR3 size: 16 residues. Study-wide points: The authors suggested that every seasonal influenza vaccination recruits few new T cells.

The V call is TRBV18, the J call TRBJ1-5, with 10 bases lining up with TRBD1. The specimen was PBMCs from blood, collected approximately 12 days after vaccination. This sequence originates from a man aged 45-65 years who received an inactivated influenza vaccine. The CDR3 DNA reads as TGTGCCAGCTCACCACTCGGGACAGGGGCCAATCAGCCCCAGCATTTT. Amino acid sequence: CASSPLGTGANQPQHF.